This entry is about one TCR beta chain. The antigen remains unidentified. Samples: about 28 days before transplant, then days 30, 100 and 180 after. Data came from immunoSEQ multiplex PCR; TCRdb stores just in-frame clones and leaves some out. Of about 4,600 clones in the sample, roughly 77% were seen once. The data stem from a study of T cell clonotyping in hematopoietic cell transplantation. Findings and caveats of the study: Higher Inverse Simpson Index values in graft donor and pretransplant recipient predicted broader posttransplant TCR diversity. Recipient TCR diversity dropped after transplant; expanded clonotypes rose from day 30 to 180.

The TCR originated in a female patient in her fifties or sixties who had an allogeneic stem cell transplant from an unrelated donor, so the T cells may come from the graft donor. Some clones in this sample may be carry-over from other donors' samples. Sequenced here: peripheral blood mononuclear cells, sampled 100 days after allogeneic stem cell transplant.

For the CDR3, the DNA is TGTGCCAGCAGCGTCGACCGAGGGGATACGCAGTATTTT. The encoded protein is CASSVDRGDTQYF. The chain has TRBV5-4 and TRBJ2-3, with a possible D match to TRBD2 (5 bases). Germline CDR1 and CDR2: SGHNT and YYREEE (reference sequence). The germline V and J ends were trimmed by 4 bases and 6 bases, with 12 bases remaining between them. The CDR3 is made up of 13 amino acids.